Presented here are 32 T cell receptor beta chains from one specimen sequenced in a study of CXCR3-negative and CXCR3-positive naive CD8 T cells. Researchers prepared the TRB cDNA libraries using 5' RACE with UMI labels. TCRdb derives one entry per CDR3 protein from the 5' RACE reads, leaving out DNA. The sample data list some 7,600 distinct CDR3 sequences. Study conclusions and caveats: For CXCR3-positive naive cells, TRB CDR3s were more hydrophobic than those of CXCR3-negative naive cells.

No antigen is known for these receptors. Sequencing was performed on naive CXCR3+ CD8+ T cells from blood. As for subset: CD45RO-CCR7+CD27+CD95- naive CD8+ T cells expressing CXCR3 (TNR3+). These TCRs come from a human donor in good health. Some clones in this sample may be carry-over from other donors' samples.

This clonotype is called medium-sized (0.01 to 0.1%) based on its frequency. This chain connects TRBV2 to TRBJ2-7. CDR1 SNHLY and CDR2 FYNNEI come from the germline V gene. The CDR3 is made up of 14 amino acids. The chain's CDR3 is CASSRGGDPPEQYF.

The chain carries TRBV27 and TRBJ2-6; TCRdb calls TRBD1, which cannot be checked without DNA. The CDR3 has 19 residues. Germline loops: CDR1 MNHEY, CDR2 SMNVEV (reference sequence). The CDR3 here is CASSPLDRVTSSGANVLTF.

V gene TRBV29-1 combines with J gene TRBJ2-4. This CDR3 spans 13 amino acids. Germline V gene data show CDR1 as SQVTM and CDR2 as ANQGSEA. The CDR3: CSVVLGTKNIQYF.

By frequency, this clonotype registers medium-sized. CDR3 loop: CASSKRGDQETQYF. The chain has TRBV21-1 and TRBJ2-5. TRBV21-1 is labeled a pseudogene. CDR3 size: 14 residues.

This clonotype is identified as medium-sized from frequency. The gene calls are TRBV25-1 and TRBJ2-3. The CDR3 is 11 amino acids. Germline CDR1 MGHDK, CDR2 SYGVNS. CDR3 residues: CASSSPDTQYF. Together with reference TRBV25-1 and TRBJ2-3, the CDR3 gives the full variable domain: EADIYQTPRYLVIGTGKKITLECSQTMGHDKMYWYQQDPGMELHLIHYSYGVNSTEKGDLSSESTVSRIRTEHFPLTLESARPSHTSQYLCASSSPDTQYFGPGTRLTVL.

The chain has TRBV14 and TRBJ2-1. The CDR3 is made up of 14 amino acids. Germline CDR1 reads SGHDN; CDR2 reads FVKESK. The CDR3 reads CASSSLGPYNEQFF.

This chain connects TRBV9 to TRBJ1-1; TCRdb indicates TRBD1, and absent DNA this call remains unverified. Germline CDR1 is SGDLS and CDR2 is YYNGEE. This CDR3 region has 16 residues. The CDR3 reads CASSLAQGVSLTEAFF.

This clonotype ranks as medium-sized in terms of frequency. This chain joins TRBV6-2 or TRBV6-3 and TRBJ2-1; TCRdb's D call, TRBD2, is unchecked because there is no DNA. CDR1 and CDR2 from the germline V gene are MNHEY and SVGEGT. The CDR3 extends over 17 amino acids. CDR3 sequence reads: CASSLTPSGNRYNEQFF.

Judged by frequency, this clonotype is medium-sized (0.01 to 0.1%). The chain is built from TRBV29-1 and TRBJ1-1. The CDR3 length is 12 residues. Germline values: CDR1 SQVTM, CDR2 ANQGSEA. The CDR3 region is CSHGSENTEAFF. Full variable domain (rest looked up from reference TRBV29-1 and TRBJ1-1): SAVISQKPSRDICQRGTSLTIQCQVDSQVTMMFWYRQQPGQSLTLIATANQGSEATYESGFVIDKFPISRPNLTFSTLTVSNMSPEDSSIYLCSHGSENTEAFFGQGTRLTVV.

This clonotype is identified as medium-sized (0.01 to 0.1%) from frequency. The chain has TRBV20-1 and TRBJ1-1. CDR1 DFQATT and CDR2 SNEGSKA come from the germline V gene (reference sequence). CDR3 length: 14 residues. The CDR3 reads CSARGNREGTEAFF.

In terms of frequency, this clonotype is medium-sized (0.01 to 0.1%). The V call is TRBV29-1, the J call TRBJ2-1; TCRdb proposes TRBD2, but this gene call is untestable without DNA. The germline V gene encodes CDR1 SQVTM and CDR2 ANQGSEA. The CDR3 is 14 amino acids. The chain's CDR3 is CSVERPGPEGEQFF.

This clonotype registers medium-sized by frequency. V usage is TRBV29-1 and J usage is TRBJ2-7; there is no DNA to check the TCRdb D call of TRBD1. The CDR3 runs to 15 residues. Germline V gene data show CDR1 as SQVTM and CDR2 as ANQGSEA. The CDR3 loop reads CSVEDTGGHPYEQYF.

This sequence joins TRBV20-1 and TRBJ2-7; TCRdb's D call, TRBD2, is unchecked because there is no DNA. CDR1 is DFQATT, CDR2 SNEGSKA, per germline (reference sequence). The CDR3 has 14 amino acids. CDR3 residues: CSATGYPGDYEQYF.

This clonotype registers medium-sized by frequency. The chain carries TRBV25-1 and TRBJ2-7; TCRdb's D gene call, TRBD1, goes unchecked for lack of DNA. CDR1 and CDR2 (germline): MGHDK, SYGVNS. The CDR3 sequence is 14 residues long. The CDR3 is CASSGRDANYEQYF.

This chain's CDR3 is CASSLWVSAEAFF. The genes are TRBV28 and TRBJ1-1. This CDR3 has 13 residues. Germline CDR1 is MDHEN and CDR2 is SYDVKM.

The chain combines TRBV20-1 with TRBJ2-7. This CDR3 comprises 14 residues. Germline V gene data show CDR1 as DFQATT and CDR2 as SNEGSKA (reference sequence). CDR3 loop: CSARSLYISYEQYF.

V and J are TRBV27 and TRBJ1-4; TCRdb selects TRBD1, and the lack of DNA leaves this call unchecked. Germline V gene data show CDR1 as MNHEY and CDR2 as SMNVEV (reference sequence). The CDR3 has 16 residues. CDR3: CASSQGIQGPNEKLFF.

The CDR3 loop reads CASRPGHLYEQYF. V usage is TRBV7-2 and J usage is TRBJ2-7; TCRdb picks TRBD1, but there is no DNA to check that call. This CDR3 is built from 13 residues. CDR1 is SGHTA, CDR2 FQGNSA, per germline.

The chain has TRBV9 and TRBJ2-3. Looked up from germline, CDR1 is SGDLS and CDR2 is YYNGEE. This CDR3 contains 16 residues. The CDR3 is CASSAPLEASTDTQYF.

V and J are TRBV29-1 and TRBJ2-3; lacking DNA, the TRBD1 call made by TCRdb goes unchecked. CDR3 length equals 14 residues. CDR1 and CDR2 (germline): SQVTM, ANQGSEA. CDR3 residues: CSVAPQGAGDTQYF.

This clonotype is classed as medium-sized by frequency. The chain links TRBV5-1 to TRBJ2-3; TCRdb's D gene call, TRBD2, goes unchecked for lack of DNA. The germline gives CDR1 SGHRS, CDR2 YFSETQ. The CDR3 consists of 16 residues. The CDR3 region is CASSLAEGLAGDTQYF.

The chain employs TRBV7-3 and TRBJ2-1; as DNA is missing, the TRBD1 call by TCRdb cannot be tested. There are 12 residues in the CDR3. Germline V gives CDR1 SGHTA, CDR2 FQGTGA. CDR3 sequence reads: CASSYPGGEQFF. The whole variable domain, filled in from reference TRBV7-3 and TRBJ2-1, reads GAGVSQTPSNKVTEKGKYVELRCDPISGHTALYWYRQSLGQGPEFLIYFQGTGAADDSGLPNDRFFAVRPEGSVSTLKIQRTERGDSAVYLCASSYPGGEQFFGPGTRLTVL.

By frequency, this clonotype is medium-sized. This chain joins TRBV5-1 and TRBJ2-7; lacking DNA, the TRBD1 call made by TCRdb goes unchecked. CDR3 length equals 14 residues. Germline V gene data show CDR1 as SGHRS and CDR2 as YFSETQ. The chain's CDR3 is CASSGGTDSYEQYF.

This clonotype ranks as medium-sized (0.01 to 0.1%) in terms of frequency. This chain uses TRBV29-1 with TRBJ1-2. The germline gives CDR1 SQVTM, CDR2 ANQGSEA. The CDR3 is 14 amino acids. CDR3 sequence reads: CSVEELVSNGGYTF.

According to its frequency, this clonotype is medium-sized. This rearrangement joins TRBV6-1 to TRBJ2-1; the TCRdb D gene call, TRBD1, has no DNA to confirm it. The CDR3 runs to 15 residues. In germline, CDR1 is MNHNS, CDR2 SASEGT. CDR3 sequence reads: CASSEGGAIYNEQFF.

This clonotype shows up as medium-sized by frequency. The chain links TRBV29-1 to TRBJ2-1. Germline assignment: CDR1 SQVTM and CDR2 ANQGSEA. This CDR3 has 13 residues. The CDR3 sequence is CSVDAVASNEQFF.

Measured by frequency, this clonotype is medium-sized (0.01 to 0.1%). The chain links TRBV20-1 to TRBJ2-4; TCRdb names TRBD1, which stays unverified in the absence of DNA. The germline gives CDR1 DFQATT, CDR2 SNEGSKA (reference sequence). The CDR3 is made up of 14 amino acids. The CDR3: CSAGTPLAKNIQYF.

The gene calls are TRBV5-6 and TRBJ2-7; lacking DNA, the TRBD2 call made by TCRdb goes unchecked. The CDR3 has 16 amino acids. Germline loops: CDR1 SGHDT, CDR2 YYEEEE. The CDR3 region is CASSATGPAPSYEQYF.

This clonotype is classed as medium-sized by frequency. J is TRBJ1-1 and V is TRBV27; TCRdb indicates TRBD1, and absent DNA this call remains unverified. The CDR3 is made up of 17 amino acids. Germline-derived CDR1 and CDR2 are MNHEY and SMNVEV (reference sequence). CDR3: CASSLSGPGQGIAEAFF.

The chain carries TRBV6-5 and TRBJ1-2. CDR1 and CDR2 (germline): MNHEY, SVGAGI. This CDR3 is built from 13 residues. The chain's CDR3 is CASSYSDNYGYTF.

This clonotype shows up as medium-sized by frequency. V is TRBV6-5 and J is TRBJ1-1. Germline V CDR1 and CDR2: MNHEY, SVGAGI. The CDR3 has 12 residues. CDR3 region: CASSYPPTEAFF.

V is TRBV7-9 and J is TRBJ2-1; TCRdb outputs TRBD1, but without DNA this stays unchecked. CDR3 length: 13 amino acids. Germline CDR1 SEHNR, CDR2 FQNEAQ (reference sequence). CDR3 protein: CASSTAGENEQFF.